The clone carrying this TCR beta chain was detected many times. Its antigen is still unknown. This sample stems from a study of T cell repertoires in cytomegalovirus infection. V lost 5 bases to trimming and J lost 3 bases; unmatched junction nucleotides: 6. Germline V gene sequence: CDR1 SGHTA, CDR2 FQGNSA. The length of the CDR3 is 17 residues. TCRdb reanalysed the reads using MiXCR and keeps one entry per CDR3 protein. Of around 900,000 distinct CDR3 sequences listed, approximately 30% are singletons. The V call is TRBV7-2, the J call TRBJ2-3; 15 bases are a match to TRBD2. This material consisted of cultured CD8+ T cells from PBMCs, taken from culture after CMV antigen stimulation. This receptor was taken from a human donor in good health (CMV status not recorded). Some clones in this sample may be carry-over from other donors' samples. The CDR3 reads CASSRGTSGGRTDTQYF. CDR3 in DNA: TGTGCCAGCAGCAGAGGGACTAGCGGGGGGCGGACAGATACGCAGTATTTT. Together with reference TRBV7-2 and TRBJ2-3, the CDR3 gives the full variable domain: GAGVSQSPSNKVTEKGKDVELRCDPISGHTALYWYRQSLGQGLEFLIYFQGNSAPDKSGLPSDRFSAERTGGSVSTLTIQRTQQEDSAVYLCASSRGTSGGRTDTQYFGPGTRLTVL.